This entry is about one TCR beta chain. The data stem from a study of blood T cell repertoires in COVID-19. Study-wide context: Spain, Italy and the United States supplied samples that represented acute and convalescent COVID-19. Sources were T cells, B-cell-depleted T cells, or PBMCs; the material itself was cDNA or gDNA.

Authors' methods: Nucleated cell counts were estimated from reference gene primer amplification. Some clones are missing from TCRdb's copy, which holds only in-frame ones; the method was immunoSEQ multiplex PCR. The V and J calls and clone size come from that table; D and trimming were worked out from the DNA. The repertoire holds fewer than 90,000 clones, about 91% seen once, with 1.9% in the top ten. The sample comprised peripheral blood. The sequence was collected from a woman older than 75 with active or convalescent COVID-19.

The DNA for the CDR3 is TGTGCCAGCAGCTCAGCCCCGAAAAGACAGGGTTCGTCCTATAATTCACCCCTCCACTTT. This sequence encodes CASSSAPKRQGSSYNSPLHF. The chain recombines TRBV7-2 with TRBJ1-6, with 7 bases lining up with TRBD1. The CDR3 consists of 20 residues. V lost 4 bases, J lost 1 base, and 16 bases stayed unmatched. Germline V gives CDR1 SGHTA, CDR2 FQGNSA.